The TCR beta chain described here comes from a study of T cell clonotyping in hematopoietic cell transplantation. Study as a whole: Recipient samples before transplant were obtained post-cytoreduction.

The CDR3 extends over 14 amino acids. V gave up 6 bases and J gave up 4 bases, with 12 bases separating them. CDR1 MNHEY and CDR2 SMNVEV come from the germline V gene (reference sequence). Time point noted: recipient sample about 28 days before transplant, after cytoreduction. Assay: immunoSEQ multiplex PCR; the TCRdb copy retains only in-frame clones and omits some. This table has approximately 18,000 clones, 70% to 85% appearing once. In its sample, this clone was seen once. The sample in question was peripheral blood mononuclear cells, obtained before stem cell transplant. The chain combines TRBV27 with TRBJ1-4; D perhaps matches TRBD1 (6 bases). This clonotype was sampled from a man in his sixties with acute myeloid leukemia. Some clones in this sample may be carry-over from other donors' samples. The CDR3 DNA sequence: TGTGCCAGCAGCACTGGACAGTTTAATGAAAAACTGTTTTTT. Its protein is CASSTGQFNEKLFF.